Listed here is a single T cell receptor (beta chain). No antigen is known for it. The data originate from a study of cytomegalovirus exposure and HLA in healthy donors. Study information: Drawn from HLA-typed donors, approximately 85 million unique TCRs were held in an early data release.

This CDR3 has 16 amino acids. The V gene end was trimmed by 0 bases and the J gene end by 1 base; junction bases not matched to a gene: 5. Germline V gene lookup returns CDR1 MNHNY and CDR2 SVGAGI (reference sequence). Overall study results and limits: Among the most significant clusters, several appeared linked to common viral pathogens in a later analysis. Earlier analysis yielded a pattern in which most TCR beta V segments were productive about 90% or about 30% of the time. Rates of TCR association differed by HLA locus in a later analysis, with DRB1 highest and HLA-C lowest.

In the PCR, 60 Vbeta and 13 Jbeta primers were used. Clones were sequenced by immunoSEQ multiplex PCR, and TCRdb holds only the in-frame ones, with some missing. Found here are about 88,000 clones, 85% to 90% of them singletons; the top ten hold 2.3%. The clonotype was recovered from a man between 18 and 35 years old in good health and CMV-seronegative. Sequencing was done on a sample of PBMCs. This chain connects TRBV6-6 to TRBJ2-5, with 7 nucleotides matching TRBD1. CDR3 nucleotides: TGTGCCAGCAGTTACTCGAGGGGACAGCCCCAAGAGACCCAGTACTTC. The encoded protein is CASSYSRGQPQETQYF.